The 16 T cell receptor beta chains below all came from one sample that was sequenced in a study of somatic mutations in cytotoxic T cells in rheumatoid arthritis (dated by TCRdb to the late 2010s). To prepare the library, the immunoSEQ multiplex PCR assay was applied. Entries here come from immuneACCESS through TCRdb and include only in-frame sequences with V and J called. Some clones fail to appear in such tables; in the studies checked, an unresolved V gene covers under half of the shortfall, and the cause of the remainder is unknown. This sample comprises tens of thousands of clones, around 83% of them detected only once. In total, the top ten clones hold around 14% of the sample. Sequencing input: CD8+ T cells sorted from blood. These receptors were obtained from an adult with rheumatoid arthritis.

This chain connects TRBV28 to TRBJ1-5, with a weak D call TRBD1 (5 bases). The CDR3 extends over 14 amino acids. CDR1 is MDHEN, CDR2 SYDVKM, per germline. V was cut by 11 bases and J by 0 bases, with 14 bases left in between. CDR3 DNA: TGTGCCGGGGCAGGTGGGTATAGCAATCAGCCCCAGCATTTT. As protein: CAGAGGYSNQPQHF.

The DNA of the CDR3 is TGTGCCAGTAGCCCTAACATGAACACTGAAGCTTTCTTT. Translating it yields CASSPNMNTEAFF. This chain uses TRBV19 with TRBJ1-1; D is uncertain. Germline V gives CDR1 LNHDA, CDR2 SQIVND (reference sequence). The V end was cut by 6 bases, the J end by 0 bases, with 8 bases between. This CDR3 is built from 13 residues.

The J gene is TRBJ1-5, the V gene TRBV6-6, with 7 bases aligning to TRBD1. Germline CDR1 MNHNY, CDR2 SVGAGI (reference sequence). The CDR3 is 15 amino acids. V shed 6 bases and J 4 bases; nucleotides not matched to a gene: 9. For the CDR3, the DNA is TGTGCCAGCAGCCCCGACAGGGTTACTAATCAGCCCCAGCATTTT. Amino acids: CASSPDRVTNQPQHF.

Here the CDR3 reads CASSPTTGNFFEAFF. In DNA form, the CDR3 reads TGTGCCAGCAGCCCTACGACAGGGAACTTTTTTGAAGCTTTCTTT. This chain joins TRBV28 and TRBJ1-1; 7 positions agree with TRBD1. The trim removed 6 bases at V and 7 bases at J, leaving 14 bases unmatched. Germline V CDR1 and CDR2: MDHEN, SYDVKM. The CDR3 consists of 15 residues.

V is TRBV7-6 and J is TRBJ1-1; 11 positions agree with TRBD1. The CDR3 length is 14 residues. Germline loops: CDR1 SGHVS, CDR2 FNYEAQ. J was trimmed by 4 bases and V by 7 bases; bases with no gene match: 5. CDR3 nucleotide sequence: TGTGCCAGCACCGCGGGACAGGGGGGCACTGAAGCTTTCTTT. Amino acid sequence: CASTAGQGGTEAFF.

This chain connects TRBV5-6 to TRBJ2-7; TRBD1 matches 7 bases. Looked up from germline, CDR1 is SGHDT and CDR2 is YYEEEE. This CDR3 is 15 amino acids long. The junction had 8 bases not matched to a gene; V was cut back by 0 bases and J by 5 bases. CDR3 bases: TGTGCCAGCAGCTTGGGAGGGCTACAGGGGAACGAGCAGTACGTC. Its translation: CASSLGGLQGNEQYV.

The chain joins TRBV9 to TRBJ1-2; D not certain. The ends were cut back, 3 bases at V and 4 bases at J, with 13 bases in the middle. CDR3 size: 14 residues. Germline V gives CDR1 SGDLS, CDR2 YYNGEE. CDR3 loop: CASSGRQPRYGYTF. In DNA, the CDR3 is TGTGCCAGCAGCGGGAGGCAGCCCCGCTATGGCTACACCTTC.

The chain uses TRBV11-1 and TRBJ2-2; D is possibly TRBD2 (6 bases). CDR1 is SGHAT, CDR2 FQDESV, per germline (reference sequence). There are 16 residues in the CDR3. V was shortened by 11 bases and J by 0 bases, with 19 bases between the two germline ends. The CDR3 region is CAGGGAGPANTGELFF. For the CDR3, the DNA is TGTGCCGGCGGTGGGGCGGGACCCGCGAACACCGGGGAGCTGTTTTTT.

The chain is built from TRBV2 and TRBJ1-2, with a tentative D call TRBD1 (6 bases). Germline V gene sequence: CDR1 SNHLY, CDR2 FYNNEI. V was cut by 8 bases and J by 4 bases, with 20 bases left in between. The CDR3 runs 15 residues. This CDR3 reads CASGGWGAWGYGYTF. In DNA, the CDR3 is TGTGCCAGCGGGGGTTGGGGGGCCTGGGGCTATGGCTACACCTTC.

The chain combines TRBV11-2 with TRBJ1-3; D call uncertain. CDR3 length: 12 residues. With 1 base removed from V and 4 bases from J, the gap between germline ends came to 2 bases. Germline CDR1 reads SGHAT; CDR2 reads FQNNGV. In DNA, the CDR3 is TGTGCCAGCAGCTTAGCCGGAAACACCATATATTTT. Translated: CASSLAGNTIYF.

This chain connects TRBV6-5 to TRBJ2-1; no firm D call. This CDR3 has 13 amino acids. The V and J ends lost 7 bases and 6 bases respectively, with 13 bases between them. Germline CDR1 MNHEY, CDR2 SVGAGI. CDR3 bases: TGTGCCAGCAAGATTTCATTTTCCAATGAGCAGTTCTTC. It encodes CASKISFSNEQFF.

The chain is built from TRBV2 and TRBJ1-2; 7 positions match TRBD1. The CDR3 runs 14 residues. The germline gives CDR1 SNHLY, CDR2 FYNNEI. Unmatched junction bases numbered 6, after V lost 6 bases and J lost 2 bases. The CDR3 spells CASRETTGNYGYTF. The CDR3 DNA is TGTGCCAGCAGAGAAACGACAGGGAACTATGGCTACACCTTC.

V gene TRBV13 combines with J gene TRBJ2-5, with TRBD2 matching over 10 bases. Germline CDR1 is PRHDT and CDR2 is FYEKMQ (reference sequence). V dropped 5 bases and J dropped 3; count of bases not matched to a gene: 3. The CDR3 loop spans 14 amino acids. In DNA, the CDR3 is TGTGCCAGCAGCCAAGGGACTAGCGAAGAGACCCAGTACTTC. As protein: CASSQGTSEETQYF. Using reference TRBV13 and TRBJ2-5 for the parts outside the CDR3, the full variable domain is AAGVIQSPRHLIKEKRETATLKCYPIPRHDTVYWYQQGPGQDPQFLISFYEKMQSDKGSIPDRFSAQQFSDYHSELNMSSLELGDSALYFCASSQGTSEETQYFGPGTRLLVL.

This chain uses TRBV7-8 with TRBJ2-1, with D hard to call. There are 13 residues in the CDR3. Trimming pared 10 bases from V and 5 bases from J, leaving 15 bases between. Looked up from germline, CDR1 is SGHVS and CDR2 is FQNEAQ. The CDR3 DNA reads as TGTGCCACCACCCGCACTGGAAACAATGAGCAGTTCTTC. Its protein is CATTRTGNNEQFF.

The chain has TRBV25-1 and TRBJ2-7; 7 nucleotides agree with TRBD2. V was clipped by 2 bases and J by 4 bases; unmatched bases: 8. This CDR3 has 15 residues. Per germline, CDR1 MGHDK and CDR2 SYGVNS. The CDR3 bases are TGTGCCAGCAGTGAAGCATCTAGCGGACCTTACGAGCAGTACTTC. Amino acid sequence: CASSEASSGPYEQYF.

The chain joins TRBV12-5 to TRBJ2-7, with TRBD2 matching 9 bases. Germline trimming cut 2 bases from V and 2 bases from J; bases unmatched to any gene: 4. The V gene's germline CDR1 is LGHNT and CDR2 FRNRAP. The CDR3 has 15 residues. The CDR3 loop reads CASGLSSGKTYEQYF. The CDR3 coding sequence is TGTGCTAGTGGTTTGTCTAGCGGGAAGACCTACGAGCAGTACTTC.